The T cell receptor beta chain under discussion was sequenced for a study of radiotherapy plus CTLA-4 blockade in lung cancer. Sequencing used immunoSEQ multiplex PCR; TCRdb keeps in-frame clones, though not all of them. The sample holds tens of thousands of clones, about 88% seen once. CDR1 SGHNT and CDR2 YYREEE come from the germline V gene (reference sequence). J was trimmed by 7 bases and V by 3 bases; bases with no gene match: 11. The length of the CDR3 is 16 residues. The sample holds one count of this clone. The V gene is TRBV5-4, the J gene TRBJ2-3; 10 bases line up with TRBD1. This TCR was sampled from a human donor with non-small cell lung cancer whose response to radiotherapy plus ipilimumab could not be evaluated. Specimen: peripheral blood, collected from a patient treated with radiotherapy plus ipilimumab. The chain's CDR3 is CASSYRTGGLSYTQYF. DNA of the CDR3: TGTGCCAGCAGCTACCGGACAGGGGGTCTGTCATATACGCAGTATTTT. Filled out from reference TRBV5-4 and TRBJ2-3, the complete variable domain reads ETGVTQSPTHLIKTRGQQVTLRCSSQSGHNTVSWYQQALGQGPQFIFQYYREEENGRGNFPPRFSGLQFPNYSSELNVNALELDDSALYLCASSYRTGGLSYTQYFGPGTRLTVL.